A selection of T cell receptor beta chains follows, all from one sample in a study of control samples from healthy donors and cancer patients. Data came from immunoSEQ multiplex PCR; TCRdb stores just in-frame clones and leaves some out. The repertoire holds roughly 130,000 clones, with under 95% as singletons. The sequencing input was blood. The receptors stem from a man aged 18 to 29 in good health. Each CDR3 is given with its conserved first and last residue. The D gene is left open where the match is weak. Expanded clones are given a class, and other clones once, few, many or no size at all.

abundance	v_gene	d_gene	j_gene	CDR3aa	CDR3nt
NA	TRBV14	NA	TRBJ2-1	CASSQEKPSSYNEQFF	TGTGCCAGCAGCCAAGAAAAGCCCAGCTCCTACAATGAGCAGTTCTTC
NA	TRBV5-3	NA	TRBJ1-5	CARTPKSGGHQPQHF	TGTGCCAGAACCCCCAAGTCCGGGGGCCATCAGCCCCAGCATTTT
once	TRBV11-2	TRBD2	TRBJ2-2	CASSSAPKRGPMNTGELFF	TGTGCCAGCAGCTCGGCCCCCAAGCGGGGGCCCATGAACACCGGGGAGCTGTTTTTT
NA	TRBV6-1	NA	TRBJ2-5	CASSEWGAETQYF	TGTGCCAGCAGTGAATGGGGGGCGGAGACCCAGTACTTC
NA	TRBV9	TRBD1	TRBJ2-7	CASSYDGTGGYEQYF	TGTGCCAGCAGCTATGACGGGACAGGGGGCTACGAGCAGTACTTC
NA	TRBV6-5	TRBD1	TRBJ2-7	CASSFGQGGYEQYF	TGTGCCAGCAGTTTTGGACAGGGGGGATACGAGCAGTACTTC
few	TRBV5-1	NA	TRBJ1-6	CASSLTGRTDSPLHF	TGCGCCAGCAGCTTGACCGGCCGGACCGATTCACCCCTCCACTTT
NA	TRBV3-1/TRBV3-2	NA	TRBJ1-2	CASSQATGEYGYTF	TGTGCCAGCAGCCAAGCCACAGGAGAATATGGCTACACCTTC
NA	TRBV7-9	NA	TRBJ1-3	CASSLGSGNTIYF	TGTGCCAGCAGCTTAGGCTCTGGAAACACCATATATTTT
NA	TRBV18	TRBD2	TRBJ2-2	CASSPHGLAANTGELFF	TGTGCCAGCTCACCACACGGACTAGCGGCGAACACCGGGGAGCTGTTTTTT
NA	TRBV7-3	NA	TRBJ1-1	CASSLFLGQLLNTEAFF	TGTGCCAGCAGCTTATTCCTCGGACAGCTGTTGAACACTGAAGCTTTCTTT
NA	TRBV6-6	NA	TRBJ1-2	CASSSQIHYGYTF	TGTGCCAGCAGTTCGCAGATACACTATGGCTACACCTTC
NA	TRBV28	NA	TRBJ1-1	CASKLWENTEAFF	TGTGCCAGCAAACTCTGGGAGAACACTGAAGCTTTCTTT
once	TRBV7-9	TRBD2	TRBJ2-3	CASSKKFLAGGPSTDTQYF	TGTGCCAGCAGCAAAAAATTTCTAGCGGGGGGGCCTAGCACAGATACGCAGTATTTT
NA	TRBV2	TRBD1	TRBJ1-5	CASGEGTGVYQPQHF	TGTGCCAGCGGTGAGGGGACAGGGGTTTATCAGCCCCAGCATTTT
NA	TRBV6-5	TRBD1	TRBJ2-7	CASSYSGQGYYEQYF	TGTGCCAGCAGTTACTCCGGACAGGGCTACTACGAGCAGTACTTC
NA	TRBV12-3/TRBV12-4	NA	TRBJ1-2	CASSKGLPDGYTF	TGTGCCAGCAGCAAAGGACTGCCGGATGGCTACACCTTC
NA	TRBV25-1	NA	TRBJ1-2	CASSEYRQNGYTF	TGTGCCAGCAGTGAATATCGACAAAATGGCTACACCTTC
NA	TRBV6-5	NA	TRBJ2-6	CASSYSFIGGANVLTF	TGTGCCAGCAGTTACTCCTTCATTGGTGGGGCCAACGTCCTGACTTTC
NA	TRBV5-4	TRBD1	TRBJ2-2	CASSLLRQGLNTGELFF	TGTGCCAGCAGCCTACTACGACAGGGCCTGAACACCGGGGAGCTGTTTTTT
NA	TRBV11-2	NA	TRBJ2-1	CASSLAGQFSSYNEQFF	TGTGCCAGCAGCTTAGCGGGTCAGTTTAGCTCCTACAATGAGCAGTTCTTC
once	TRBV7-3	TRBD2	TRBJ2-1	CASSPAGGGKADEQFF	TGTGCCAGCAGCCCCGCCGGGGGGGGTAAGGCGGATGAGCAGTTCTTC
NA	TRBV7-3	TRBD2	TRBJ2-1	CASSLLAGGYNEQFF	TGTGCCAGCAGCTTATTAGCGGGGGGATACAATGAGCAGTTCTTC
once	TRBV10-3	NA	TRBJ1-1	CAISEETEAFF	TGTGCCATCAGTGAAGAGACTGAAGCTTTCTTT
NA	TRBV12-5	NA	TRBJ2-7	CASGLVVSSQRGEQYF	TGTGCTAGTGGTTTGGTGGTTTCTTCCCAGCGTGGGGAGCAGTACTTC
NA	TRBV12-3/TRBV12-4	NA	TRBJ1-2	CASSQQANYGYTF	TGTGCCAGCAGTCAACAGGCTAACTATGGCTACACCTTC
NA	TRBV11-2	NA	TRBJ2-3	CASSPVSTDTQYF	TGTGCCAGCAGCCCCGTAAGCACAGATACGCAGTATTTT
NA	TRBV5-1	NA	TRBJ2-1	CASQTGYSYNEQFF	TGCGCCAGCCAGACGGGCTACTCCTACAATGAGCAGTTCTTC
NA	TRBV9	NA	TRBJ2-1	CASSAAGYEQFF	TGTGCCAGCAGCGCGGCGGGGTACGAGCAGTTCTTC
NA	TRBV24-1	NA	TRBJ1-1	CATSRMNTEAFF	TGTGCCACCAGCCGTATGAACACTGAAGCTTTCTTT
NA	TRBV7-9	TRBD2	TRBJ2-1	CASSATWDYSYNEQFF	TGTGCCAGCAGCGCGACTTGGGACTACTCCTACAATGAGCAGTTCTTC
NA	TRBV11-2	NA	TRBJ2-7	CASSLNPYEQYF	TGTGCCAGCAGCTTAAACCCTTACGAGCAGTACTTC
NA	TRBV4-1	TRBD2	TRBJ2-3	CASSRRPQLAVSTDTQYF	TGCGCCAGCAGCCGCCGGCCCCAGCTAGCGGTGAGCACAGATACGCAGTATTTT
NA	TRBV29-1	NA	TRBJ1-3	CSVGQDPGNTIYF	TGCAGCGTTGGACAGGATCCTGGAAACACCATATATTTT
NA	TRBV6-5	NA	TRBJ2-7	CASSYRRLSYEQYF	TGTGCCAGCAGTTACAGGCGACTATCCTACGAGCAGTACTTC
NA	TRBV21-1	NA	TRBJ1-6	CASSGTGLVYNSPLHF	TGTGCCAGTTCCGGGACAGGGCTCGTTTATAATTCACCCCTCCACTTT
NA	TRBV7-9	TRBD1	TRBJ2-7	CASSLGQAEQYF	TGTGCCAGCAGCCTGGGACAGGCCGAGCAGTACTTC
NA	TRBV10-3	NA	TRBJ1-1	CAIRETGAGDTEAFF	TGTGCCATCAGGGAAACAGGAGCAGGGGACACTGAAGCTTTCTTT
NA	TRBV5-1	NA	TRBJ1-6	CASSMGGWDGALYNSPLHF	TGCGCCAGCAGCATGGGCGGGTGGGACGGCGCCCTCTATAATTCACCCCTCCACTTT
once	TRBV11-2	NA	TRBJ1-2	CASSLLGYGYTF	TGTGCCAGCAGCTTATTGGGTTATGGCTACACCTTC
NA	TRBV10-2	NA	TRBJ1-6	CASKDSSYNSPLHF	TGCGCCAGCAAGGATAGCTCCTATAATTCACCCCTCCACTTT
NA	TRBV6-7	TRBD1	TRBJ2-4	CASSTGTGLDIQYF	TGTGCCAGCAGTACCGGGACAGGGCTGGACATTCAGTACTTC